One TCR beta chain is described in this entry. As yet, its antigen is unknown. The protocol was immunoSEQ multiplex PCR, while the TCRdb copy is restricted to in-frame clones and leaves out a portion. The profile shows some 30,000 clones, about 81% of them singletons. Time point: cycle 4 day 1 (C4D1), after five to seven weeks of nivolumab. After autologous stem cell transplantation all patients relapsed, and prior brentuximab vedotin exposure differed between cohorts. This sample is part of a study of PD-1 blockade in classical Hodgkin lymphoma. Findings and limits, study-wide: Newly diagnosed patients and complete responders had comparable diversity at baseline. The study found that TCR diversity rose significantly by C4D1 in CD4+ but not CD8+ cells. When set against healthy donors, newly diagnosed patients were reported to show lower baseline TCR diversity.

This sample comprised peripheral blood mononuclear cells (PBMCs), obtained before the fourth cycle of nivolumab. The clonotype was recovered from a human donor with classical Hodgkin lymphoma.

CDR3 sequence reads: CASRVRGPNYGYTF. The CDR3 nucleotides are TGTGCAAGTCGAGTCAGAGGGCCTAACTATGGCTACACCTTC. The V call is TRBV12-2, the J call TRBJ1-2. TRBV12-2 is annotated as a pseudogene. This CDR3 spans 14 amino acids.